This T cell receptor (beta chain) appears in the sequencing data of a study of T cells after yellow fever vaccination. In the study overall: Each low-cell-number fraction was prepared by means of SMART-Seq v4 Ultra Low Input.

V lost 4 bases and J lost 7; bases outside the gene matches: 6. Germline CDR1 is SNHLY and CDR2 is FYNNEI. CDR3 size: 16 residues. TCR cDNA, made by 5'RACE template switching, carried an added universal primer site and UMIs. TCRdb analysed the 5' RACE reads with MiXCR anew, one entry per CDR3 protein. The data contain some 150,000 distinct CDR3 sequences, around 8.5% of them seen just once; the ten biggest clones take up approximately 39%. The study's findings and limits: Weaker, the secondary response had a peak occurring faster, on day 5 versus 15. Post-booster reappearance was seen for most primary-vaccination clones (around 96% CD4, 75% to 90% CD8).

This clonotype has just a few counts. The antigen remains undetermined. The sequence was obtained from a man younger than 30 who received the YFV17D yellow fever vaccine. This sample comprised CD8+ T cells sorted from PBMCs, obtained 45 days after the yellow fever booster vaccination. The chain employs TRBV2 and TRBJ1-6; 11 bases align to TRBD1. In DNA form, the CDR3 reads TGTGCCAGCAGTGGGACAGGGGGCCTCTGGAATTCACCCCTCCACTTT. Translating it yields CASSGTGGLWNSPLHF.